The 5 T cell receptor beta chains reported below all come from one sample, sequenced in a study of OX40 agonist ivuxolimab in advanced cancers. Generated by immunoSEQ multiplex PCR, the TCRdb table keeps only in-frame clones and is missing some. Among about 82,000 clones listed, about 86% were seen once. This specimen consisted of CD4+ or CD8+ T cells sorted from blood, obtained in a trial of the OX40 agonist ivuxolimab. The source of these receptors is an adult with an advanced solid tumor such as melanoma, head and neck, liver or kidney cancer.

This chain connects TRBV5-1 to TRBJ2-7, with D unclear. This CDR3 comprises 11 residues. V dropped 3 bases and J dropped 7 bases, with 8 bases sitting between them. Germline V lookup: CDR1 SGHRS, CDR2 YFSETQ. The CDR3 sequence is CASSSPFEQYF. The DNA for the CDR3 is TGCGCCAGCAGCTCCCCTTTTGAGCAGTACTTC.

J is TRBJ2-2 and V is TRBV28, with 14 bases that match TRBD2. Germline V CDR1 and CDR2: MDHEN, SYDVKM. The trim removed 4 bases at V and 1 base at J, leaving 5 bases unmatched. This CDR3 is 18 amino acids long. This CDR3 is CASSSPGTSGGNTGELFF. Written as DNA, the CDR3 is TGTGCCAGCAGTTCTCCCGGGACTAGCGGGGGGAACACCGGGGAGCTGTTTTTT.

The chain's CDR3 is CATTGFSSSTDTQYF. DNA of the CDR3: TGTGCCACGACGGGGTTTAGCAGTAGCACAGATACGCAGTATTTT. The V gene is TRBV6-5, the J gene TRBJ2-3; maybe TRBD2 (5 bases). This CDR3 comprises 15 residues. V lost 10 bases and J lost 0, with 17 bases in between. The germline V gene has CDR1 MNHEY and CDR2 SVGAGI.

The chain has TRBV5-1 and TRBJ2-1, with a possible D match to TRBD1 (5 bases). Germline CDR1 SGHRS, CDR2 YFSETQ. There are 13 residues in the CDR3. The V end lost 6 bases, the J end lost 7 bases, and 14 bases lay between the germline ends. CDR3 amino acids: CASTQGPRNEQFF. For the CDR3, the DNA is TGCGCCAGCACGCAGGGTCCTAGGAATGAGCAGTTCTTC.

The sample holds one count of this clone. The chain uses TRBV4-2 and TRBJ2-1, with 11 bases matching TRBD2. This CDR3 region has 20 residues. The germline CDR1 and CDR2 sequences are LGHNA and YNFKEQ. V trimming: 0 bases; J trimming: 9 bases; junction bases outside the gene matches: 19. CDR3 nucleotides: TGTGCCAGCAGCCAAGAGGGATGGAGCGCGGCTAGCGGGAGGTTCAGTGAGCAGTTCTTC. This encodes CASSQEGWSAASGRFSEQFF.